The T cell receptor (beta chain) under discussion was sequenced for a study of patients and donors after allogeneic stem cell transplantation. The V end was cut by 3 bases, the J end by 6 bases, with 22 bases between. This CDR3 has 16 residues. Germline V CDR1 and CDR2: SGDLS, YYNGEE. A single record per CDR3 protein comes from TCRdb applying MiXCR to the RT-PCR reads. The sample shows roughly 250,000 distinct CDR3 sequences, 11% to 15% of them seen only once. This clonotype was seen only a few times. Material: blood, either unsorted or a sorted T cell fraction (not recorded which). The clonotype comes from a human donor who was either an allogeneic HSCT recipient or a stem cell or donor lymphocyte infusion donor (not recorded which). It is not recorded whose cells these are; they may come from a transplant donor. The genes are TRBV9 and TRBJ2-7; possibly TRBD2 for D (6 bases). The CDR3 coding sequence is TGTGCCAGCAGCGCCCAGATCTTAGTGGGGGGTAGCGAGCAGTACTTC. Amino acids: CASSAQILVGGSEQYF.